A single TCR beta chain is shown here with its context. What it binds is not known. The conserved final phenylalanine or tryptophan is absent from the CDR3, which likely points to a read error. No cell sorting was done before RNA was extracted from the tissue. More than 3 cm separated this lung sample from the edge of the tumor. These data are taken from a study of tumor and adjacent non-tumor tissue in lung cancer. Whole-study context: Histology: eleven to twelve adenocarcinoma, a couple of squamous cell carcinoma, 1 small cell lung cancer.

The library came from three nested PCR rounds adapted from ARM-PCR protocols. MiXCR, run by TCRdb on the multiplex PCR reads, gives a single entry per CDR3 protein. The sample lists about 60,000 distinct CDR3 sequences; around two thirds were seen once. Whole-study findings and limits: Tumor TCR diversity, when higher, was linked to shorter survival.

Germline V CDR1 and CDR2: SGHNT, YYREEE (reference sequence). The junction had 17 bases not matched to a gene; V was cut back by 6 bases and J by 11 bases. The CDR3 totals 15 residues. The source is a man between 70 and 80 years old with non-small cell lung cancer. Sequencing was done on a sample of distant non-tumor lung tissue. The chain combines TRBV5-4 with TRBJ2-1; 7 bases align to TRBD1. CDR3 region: CASNAQGYMGQQQFY. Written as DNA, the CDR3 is TGTGCCAGCAACGCACAGGGGTATATGGGACAGCAGCAGTTCTAC.